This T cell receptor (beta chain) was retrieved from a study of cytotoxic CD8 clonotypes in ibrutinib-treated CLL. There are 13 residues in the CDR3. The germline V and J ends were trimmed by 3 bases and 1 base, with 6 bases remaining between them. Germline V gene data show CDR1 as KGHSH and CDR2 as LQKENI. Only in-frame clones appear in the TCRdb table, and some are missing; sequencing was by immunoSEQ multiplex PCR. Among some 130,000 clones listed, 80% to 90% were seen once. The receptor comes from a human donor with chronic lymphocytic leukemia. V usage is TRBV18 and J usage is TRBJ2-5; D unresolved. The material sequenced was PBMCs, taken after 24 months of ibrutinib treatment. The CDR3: CASSPPLQETQYF. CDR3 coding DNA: TGTGCCAGCTCACCCCCACTCCAAGAGACCCAGTACTTC.